Described below is a single T cell receptor beta chain sequence and its context. Trimming removed 5 bases at V and 1 base at J, with 15 bases between. Per the germline V gene, CDR1 is SGHTA and CDR2 is FQGNSA. The CDR3 is 16 residues long. The source of the sample is a study of blood T cell repertoires in COVID-19. Repertoires were generated with immunoSEQ multiplex PCR, while TCRdb's copy carries only in-frame clones and drops some. In the table there are 100,000 to 150,000 clones, 60% to 85% of which are singletons. The source material was peripheral blood. V usage is TRBV7-2 and J usage is TRBJ2-1; D may be TRBD1 (7 bases). The TCR sequence derives from a man between 70 and 80 years old with acute or convalescent COVID-19. The CDR3 DNA follows: TGTGCCAGCAGCCCGTCAGGGGGGTGGTCCTACAATGAGCAGTTCTTC. This sequence encodes CASSPSGGWSYNEQFF.